The rows below give T cell receptor beta chains drawn from one sample of a study of cytomegalovirus exposure and HLA in healthy donors. Sequenced by immunoSEQ multiplex PCR; TCRdb stores in-frame clones only, minus some. This repertoire shows around 120,000 clones, 81% found once; its top ten account for less than 0.75%. The source material was PBMCs. These receptors came from a man between 18 and 35 years old in good health and CMV-seronegative. Both conserved end residues are trimmed from each CDR3. The order of the fields is V gene, CDR3 length, J gene, CDR3 protein.

V gene: TRBV4-1
CDR3 length: 14
J gene: TRBJ2-5
CDR3 protein: ASSQTPLAYQETQY

V gene: TRBV7-9
CDR3 length: 13
J gene: TRBJ1-2
CDR3 protein: ASSLVGRESYGYT

V gene: TRBV29-1
CDR3 length: 12
J gene: TRBJ1-2
CDR3 protein: SVEDRGFGYGYT

V gene: TRBV27
CDR3 length: 11
J gene: TRBJ1-2
CDR3 protein: ASSHPGHSGYT

V gene: TRBV9
CDR3 length: 15
J gene: TRBJ2-7
CDR3 protein: ASTARVPGLASYEQY

V gene: TRBV18
CDR3 length: 16
J gene: TRBJ2-2
CDR3 protein: ASHDRGNTITNTGELF

V gene: TRBV30
CDR3 length: 11
J gene: TRBJ2-5
CDR3 protein: AWGNGGAETQY

V gene: TRBV25-1
CDR3 length: 12
J gene: TRBJ2-5
CDR3 protein: ASSVSGGGETQY

V gene: TRBV30
CDR3 length: 14
J gene: TRBJ1-5
CDR3 protein: AWSVPVILGDQPQH

V gene: TRBV10-2
CDR3 length: 17
J gene: TRBJ1-1
CDR3 protein: ASSEIEEFFPWRDTEAF

V gene: TRBV9
CDR3 length: 13
J gene: TRBJ1-5
CDR3 protein: ASSVSGQGGQPQH

V gene: TRBV7-9
CDR3 length: 13
J gene: TRBJ2-7
CDR3 protein: ASSLDRESSYEQY

V gene: TRBV15
CDR3 length: 11
J gene: TRBJ2-2
CDR3 protein: ATTSGFTGELF

V gene: TRBV6-1
CDR3 length: 11
J gene: TRBJ1-2
CDR3 protein: ASSEGGFYGYT

V gene: TRBV12-5
CDR3 length: 11
J gene: TRBJ2-7
CDR3 protein: ASGLVPAYEQY